The 11 T cell receptor beta chains reported below all come from one sample, sequenced in a study of identical twins. MiXCR, run by TCRdb on the 5' RACE reads, gives a single entry per CDR3 protein. The table has around 670,000 distinct CDR3 sequences, 5.5% to 6.5% seen once. What was sequenced was naive T cells sorted from blood. These receptors originate from a man between 18 and 35 years old in good health.

There are a few counts of this clonotype. This sequence joins TRBV5-1 and TRBJ2-1, with 13 positions matching TRBD2. Per germline, CDR1 SGHRS and CDR2 YFSETQ. This CDR3 spans 14 amino acids. Trimming cost V 3 bases and J 9 bases; bases outside gene matches: 3. This CDR3 is CASSWGTSGVEQFF. DNA of the CDR3: TGCGCCAGCAGCTGGGGGACTAGCGGGGTTGAGCAGTTCTTC.

This clonotype has more than one count but fewer than ten. The V and J genes are TRBV5-1 and TRBJ2-1; tentatively, D is TRBD2 (6 bases). The V end was cut by 5 bases, the J end by 0 bases, with 21 bases between. Germline V gene sequence: CDR1 SGHRS, CDR2 YFSETQ. This CDR3 comprises 18 residues. As DNA, the CDR3 is TGCGCCAGCAGGACCATACTAGTGGGGACTGGCTCCTACAATGAGCAGTTCTTC. Translation: CASRTILVGTGSYNEQFF.

The chain joins TRBV28 to TRBJ2-7; TRBD2 aligns across 12 bases. This CDR3 region has 17 residues. Germline-derived CDR1 and CDR2 are MDHEN and SYDVKM. With 3 bases clipped from V and 2 bases from J, the junction kept 8 bases outside the gene matches. CDR3 in amino acids: CASSFGPRLAGAYEQYV. DNA of the CDR3: TGTGCCAGCAGTTTTGGGCCCCGACTAGCGGGAGCCTACGAGCAGTACGTC.

This clonotype came up a few times. V is TRBV5-1 and J is TRBJ2-2; the match to TRBD2 covers 9 bases. V gave up 1 base and J gave up 5 bases; unmatched junction bases: 6. Germline lookup yields CDR1 SGHRS and CDR2 YFSETQ. CDR3 length: 16 amino acids. CDR3 residues: CASSLPAGGSTGELFF. CDR3 sequence (DNA): TGCGCCAGCAGCTTGCCAGCGGGAGGATCTACCGGGGAGCTGTTTTTT. Full variable domain (remainder filled in from reference TRBV5-1 and TRBJ2-2): KAGVTQTPRYLIKTRGQQVTLSCSPISGHRSVSWYQQTPGQGLQFLFEYFSETQRNKGNFPGRFSGRQFSNSRSEMNVSTLELGDSALYLCASSLPAGGSTGELFFGEGSRLTVL.

This clonotype occurred many times. The chain combines TRBV15 with TRBJ2-7; 10 bases are a match to TRBD2. The CDR3 has 15 amino acids. The germline gives CDR1 LNHNV, CDR2 YYDKDF (reference sequence). V dropped 0 bases and J dropped 5; count of bases not matched to a gene: 4. The CDR3 bases are TGTGCCACCAGCAGAGATCTAGCGGGAGACCACGAGCAGTACGTC. Its protein is CATSRDLAGDHEQYV.

This clonotype was counted ten times or more. J is TRBJ2-4 and V is TRBV28, with 8 bases identical to TRBD1. CDR3 length: 15 residues. Germline-derived CDR1 and CDR2 are MDHEN and SYDVKM. The V and J ends lost 1 base and 8 bases, in that order; junction bases with no gene match: 7. The CDR3, as DNA: TGTGCCAGCAGTTTATATGGGCAGGGGGCGGACATTCAGTACTTC. Protein sequence: CASSLYGQGADIQYF.

This clonotype occurred a few times. The V and J genes are TRBV6-1 and TRBJ2-2, with 7 bases lining up with TRBD1. This CDR3 region has 14 residues. J lost 6 bases, V lost 6 bases, and 7 bases had no gene match. Germline CDR1 MNHNS, CDR2 SASEGT. CDR3 loop: CASSQDTGAGELFF. CDR3 sequence (DNA): TGTGCCAGCAGCCAAGACACAGGGGCCGGGGAGCTGTTTTTT.

This clonotype was picked up many times. This rearrangement joins TRBV11-1 to TRBJ2-1; 10 nucleotides line up with TRBD2. Germline CDR1 reads SGHAT; CDR2 reads FQDESV (reference sequence). J lost 9 bases, V lost 2 bases, and 7 bases had no gene match. This CDR3 is 15 amino acids long. CDR3: CASSLRSGRAIEQFF. CDR3 sequence (DNA): TGTGCCAGCAGCTTAAGAAGCGGGAGGGCCATTGAGCAGTTCTTC. The full variable domain, with the rest looked up from reference TRBV11-1 and TRBJ2-1, is EAEVAQSPRYKITEKSQAVAFWCDPISGHATLYWYRQILGQGPELLVQFQDESVVDDSQLPKDRFSAERLKGVDSTLKIQPAELGDSAMYLCASSLRSGRAIEQFFGPGTRLTVL.

This clonotype came up a few times. The CDR3 DNA follows: TGTGCCAGCAGTTTCCATGTGGAGACCCAGTACTTC. It specifies CASSFHVETQYF. The chain links TRBV12-3 or TRBV12-4 to TRBJ2-5; D remains ambiguous. The CDR3 extends over 12 amino acids. Trimming shortened V by 3 bases and J by 5 bases, and 7 bases separated the two germline ends.

This clonotype was seen many times. The gene calls are TRBV9 and TRBJ2-1; TRBD2 matches at 9 bases. Germline loops: CDR1 SGDLS, CDR2 YYNGEE. This CDR3 contains 17 residues. V shed 2 bases, J shed 0 bases, and the junction held 6 bases outside the gene matches. The CDR3 is CASSVTSSGTSYNEQFF. CDR3 nucleotides: TGTGCCAGCAGCGTGACTTCTAGCGGGACCTCCTACAATGAGCAGTTCTTC.

The V gene is TRBV11-2, the J gene TRBJ2-1; 13 nucleotides line up with TRBD2. With 0 bases clipped from V and 7 bases from J, the junction kept 6 bases outside the gene matches. Germline CDR1 is SGHAT and CDR2 is FQNNGV. The CDR3 has 17 residues. CDR3 residues: CASSLDSVTSGRNEQFF. The CDR3 nucleotides are TGTGCCAGCAGCTTAGACTCTGTGACTAGCGGGAGGAATGAGCAGTTCTTC.